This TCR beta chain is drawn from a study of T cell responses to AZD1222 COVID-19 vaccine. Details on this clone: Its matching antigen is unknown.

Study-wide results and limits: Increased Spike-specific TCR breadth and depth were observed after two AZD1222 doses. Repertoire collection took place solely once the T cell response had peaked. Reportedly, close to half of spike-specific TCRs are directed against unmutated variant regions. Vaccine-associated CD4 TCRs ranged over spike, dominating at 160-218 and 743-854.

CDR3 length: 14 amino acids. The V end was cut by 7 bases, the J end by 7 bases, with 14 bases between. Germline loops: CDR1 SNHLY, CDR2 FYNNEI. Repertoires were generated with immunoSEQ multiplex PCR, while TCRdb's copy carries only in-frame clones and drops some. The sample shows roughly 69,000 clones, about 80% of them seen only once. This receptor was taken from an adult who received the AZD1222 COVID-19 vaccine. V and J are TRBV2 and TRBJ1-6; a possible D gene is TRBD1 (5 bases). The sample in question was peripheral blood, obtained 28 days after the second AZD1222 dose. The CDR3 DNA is TGTGCCAGCAATTCCGGGACGGGGAATTCACCCCTCCACTTT. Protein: CASNSGTGNSPLHF.